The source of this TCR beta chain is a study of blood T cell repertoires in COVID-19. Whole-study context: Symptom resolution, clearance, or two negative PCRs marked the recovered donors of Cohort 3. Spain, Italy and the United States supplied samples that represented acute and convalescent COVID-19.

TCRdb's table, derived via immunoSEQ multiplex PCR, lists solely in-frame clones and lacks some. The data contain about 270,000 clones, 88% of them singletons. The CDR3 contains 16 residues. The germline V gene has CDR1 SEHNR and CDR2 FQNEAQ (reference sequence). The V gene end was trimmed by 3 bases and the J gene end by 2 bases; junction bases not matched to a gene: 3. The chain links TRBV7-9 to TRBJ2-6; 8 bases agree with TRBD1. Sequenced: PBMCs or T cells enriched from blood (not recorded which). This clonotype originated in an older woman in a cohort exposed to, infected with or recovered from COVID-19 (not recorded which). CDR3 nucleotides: TGTGCCAGCAGCTTCTCGGACAGGGCTGGGGCCAACGTCCTGACTTTC. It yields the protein CASSFSDRAGANVLTF.